These T cell receptor beta chains were read from a single sample in a study of OX40 agonist ivuxolimab in advanced cancers. The repertoire was sequenced with immunoSEQ multiplex PCR; TCRdb's copy has only in-frame clones and lacks some. Among tens of thousands of clones, 85% to 95% were seen once, and the ten largest hold nearly 15%. The starting material was CD4+ or CD8+ T cells sorted from blood, obtained in a trial of the OX40 agonist ivuxolimab. These receptors all stem from an adult with an advanced solid tumor such as melanoma, head and neck, liver or kidney cancer. Each CDR3 is given with its conserved first and last residue. A D gene is named only where the DNA matches it firmly. Rows may omit the clone size; those that give it use once, few, many or a size class.

abundance: NA
v_gene: TRBV12-5
d_gene: TRBD1
j_gene: TRBJ2-1
CDR3aa: CASGLSSGQESYNEQFF
CDR3nt: TGTGCTAGTGGTTTGTCATCAGGACAGGAATCCTACAATGAGCAGTTCTTC

abundance: NA
v_gene: TRBV27
d_gene: TRBD1
j_gene: TRBJ1-5
CDR3aa: CASSLGQGTQPQHF
CDR3nt: TGTGCCAGCAGTTTAGGACAGGGGACTCAGCCCCAGCATTTT

abundance: NA
v_gene: TRBV6-5
d_gene: NA
j_gene: TRBJ1-1
CDR3aa: CASSYVGVNTEAFF
CDR3nt: TGTGCCAGCAGTTACGTGGGAGTGAACACTGAAGCTTTCTTT

abundance: once
v_gene: TRBV9
d_gene: TRBD2
j_gene: TRBJ2-2
CDR3aa: CASSVELAEDTGELFF
CDR3nt: TGTGCCAGCAGCGTAGAACTAGCGGAGGACACCGGGGAGCTGTTTTTT

abundance: NA
v_gene: TRBV7-2
d_gene: NA
j_gene: TRBJ2-5
CDR3aa: CASSLGRWGARETQYF
CDR3nt: TGTGCCAGCAGCTTAGGTCGGTGGGGGGCGAGAGAGACCCAGTACTTC

abundance: few
v_gene: TRBV27
d_gene: NA
j_gene: TRBJ2-5
CDR3aa: CASRRGAYQETQYF
CDR3nt: TGTGCCAGCAGGCGCGGCGCGTACCAAGAGACCCAGTACTTC

abundance: NA
v_gene: TRBV9
d_gene: NA
j_gene: TRBJ1-4
CDR3aa: CASSGREGKLFF
CDR3nt: TGTGCCAGCAGCGGAAGGGAGGGCAAACTGTTTTTT

abundance: NA
v_gene: TRBV7-2
d_gene: NA
j_gene: TRBJ2-1
CDR3aa: CASSWSFEQFF
CDR3nt: TGTGCCAGCAGCTGGTCGTTTGAGCAGTTCTTC

abundance: NA
v_gene: TRBV2
d_gene: NA
j_gene: TRBJ1-4
CDR3aa: CASSDVAVLNEKLFF
CDR3nt: TGTGCCAGCAGTGACGTGGCGGTGCTTAATGAAAAACTGTTTTTT

abundance: NA
v_gene: TRBV11-1
d_gene: TRBD2
j_gene: TRBJ2-3
CDR3aa: CASSQTRLALNTDTQYF
CDR3nt: TGTGCCAGCAGCCAAACGCGACTAGCGTTGAACACAGATACGCAGTATTTT

abundance: few
v_gene: TRBV4-1
d_gene: NA
j_gene: TRBJ2-1
CDR3aa: CASSQGTHSSYNEQFF
CDR3nt: TGCGCCAGCAGCCAGGGGACACATAGTTCCTACAATGAGCAGTTCTTC

abundance: NA
v_gene: TRBV19
d_gene: TRBD1
j_gene: TRBJ2-2
CDR3aa: CASTGTGYTGELFF
CDR3nt: TGTGCCAGTACCGGGACAGGCTACACCGGGGAGCTGTTTTTT

abundance: NA
v_gene: TRBV14
d_gene: NA
j_gene: TRBJ2-1
CDR3aa: CASSPRSSYNEQFF
CDR3nt: TGTGCCAGCAGCCCACGTTCGAGTTACAATGAGCAGTTCTTC

abundance: NA
v_gene: TRBV2
d_gene: TRBD1
j_gene: TRBJ2-7
CDR3aa: CASTPGQGFSYEQYF
CDR3nt: TGTGCCAGCACCCCGGGACAGGGGTTTTCCTACGAGCAGTACTTC

abundance: NA
v_gene: TRBV5-1
d_gene: NA
j_gene: TRBJ2-7
CDR3aa: CASSVDGATYEQYF
CDR3nt: TGCGCCAGCAGCGTGGACGGTGCCACCTACGAGCAGTACTTC